These 2 T cell receptor beta chains were sequenced from one sample in a study of T cell responses to AZD1222 COVID-19 vaccine. Assay: immunoSEQ multiplex PCR; the TCRdb copy retains only in-frame clones and omits some. The table includes roughly 77,000 clones, roughly nine tenths detected once. The sequencing here drew on peripheral blood, taken 28 days after the second AZD1222 dose. Every receptor here comes from an adult who received the AZD1222 COVID-19 vaccine.

V and J are TRBV5-5 and TRBJ1-1; D is possibly TRBD1 (6 bases). The CDR3 spans 13 residues. V was trimmed by 4 bases and J by 6 bases, leaving 13 bases between them. Looked up from germline, CDR1 is SGHKS and CDR2 is YYEKEE (reference sequence). The CDR3 DNA follows: TGTGCCAGCAGCCCCAGGACAGCCTCTGAAGCTTTCTTT. It codes for CASSPRTASEAFF.

The rearrangement links TRBV19 to TRBJ2-7; 7 bases match TRBD2. Germline lookup yields CDR1 LNHDA and CDR2 SQIVND (reference sequence). The trim removed 5 bases at V and 0 bases at J, leaving 4 bases unmatched. The CDR3 consists of 14 residues. CDR3 in amino acids: CASSSRDYSYEQYF. The DNA for the CDR3 is TGTGCCAGTAGTTCCCGGGACTACTCCTACGAGCAGTACTTC.